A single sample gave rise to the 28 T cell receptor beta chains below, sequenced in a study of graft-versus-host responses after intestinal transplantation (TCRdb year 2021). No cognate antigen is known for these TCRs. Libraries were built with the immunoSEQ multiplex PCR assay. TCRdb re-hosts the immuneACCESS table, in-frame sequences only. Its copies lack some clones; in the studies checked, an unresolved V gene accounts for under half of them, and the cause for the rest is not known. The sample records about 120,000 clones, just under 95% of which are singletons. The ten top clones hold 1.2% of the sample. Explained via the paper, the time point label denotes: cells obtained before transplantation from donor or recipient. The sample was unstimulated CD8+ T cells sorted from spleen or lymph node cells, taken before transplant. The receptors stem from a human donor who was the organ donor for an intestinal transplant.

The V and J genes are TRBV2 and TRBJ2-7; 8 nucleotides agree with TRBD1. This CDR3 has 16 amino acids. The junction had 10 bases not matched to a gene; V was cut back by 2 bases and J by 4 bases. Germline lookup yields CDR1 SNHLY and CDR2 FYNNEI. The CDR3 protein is CASSEWGGQGSYEQYF. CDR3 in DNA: TGTGCCAGCAGTGAATGGGGCGGACAGGGATCATACGAGCAGTACTTC. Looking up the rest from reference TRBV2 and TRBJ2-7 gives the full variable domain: EPEVTQTPSHQVTQMGQEVILRCVPISNHLYFYWYRQILGQKVEFLVSFYNNEISEKSEIFDDQFSVERPDGSNFTLKIRSTKLEDSAMYFCASSEWGGQGSYEQYFGPGTRLTVT.

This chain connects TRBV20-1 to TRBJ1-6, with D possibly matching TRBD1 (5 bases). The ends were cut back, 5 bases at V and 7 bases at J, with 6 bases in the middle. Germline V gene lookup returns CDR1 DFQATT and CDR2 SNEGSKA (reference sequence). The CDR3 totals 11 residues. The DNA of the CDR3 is TGCAGTGCTGACAGAAATTCACCCCTCCACTTT. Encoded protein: CSADRNSPLHF.

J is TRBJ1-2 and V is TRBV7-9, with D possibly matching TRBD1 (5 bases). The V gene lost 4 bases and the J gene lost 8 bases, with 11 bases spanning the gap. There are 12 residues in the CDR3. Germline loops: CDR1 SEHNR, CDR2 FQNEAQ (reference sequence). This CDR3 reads CASSSRDAGYTF. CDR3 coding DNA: TGTGCCAGCAGCTCCCGGGACGCAGGCTACACCTTC.

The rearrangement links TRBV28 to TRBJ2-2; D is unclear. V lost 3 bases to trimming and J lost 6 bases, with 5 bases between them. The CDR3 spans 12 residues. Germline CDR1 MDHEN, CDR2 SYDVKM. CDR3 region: CASSFGPGELFF. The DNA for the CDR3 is TGTGCCAGCAGTTTCGGACCCGGGGAGCTGTTTTTT.

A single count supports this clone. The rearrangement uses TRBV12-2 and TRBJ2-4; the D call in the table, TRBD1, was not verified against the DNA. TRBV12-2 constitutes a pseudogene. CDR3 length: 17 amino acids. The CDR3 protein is CARVQGIRFTAKNIQYF. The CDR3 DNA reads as TGTGCAAGAGTACAGGGTATCCGTTTTACGGCCAAAAACATTCAGTACTTC.

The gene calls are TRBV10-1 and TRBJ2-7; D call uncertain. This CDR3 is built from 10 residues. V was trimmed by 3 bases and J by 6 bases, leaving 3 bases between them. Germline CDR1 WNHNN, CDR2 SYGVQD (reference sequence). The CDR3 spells CASSDPEQYF. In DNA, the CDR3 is TGCGCCAGCAGTGACCCCGAGCAGTACTTC.

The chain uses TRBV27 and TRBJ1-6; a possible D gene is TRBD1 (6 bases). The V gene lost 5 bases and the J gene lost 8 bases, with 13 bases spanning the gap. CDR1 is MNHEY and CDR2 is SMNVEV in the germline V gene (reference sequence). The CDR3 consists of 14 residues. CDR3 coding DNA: TGTGCCAGCAGTGCCTCGGGGGCCTATTCACCCCTCCACTTT. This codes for CASSASGAYSPLHF.

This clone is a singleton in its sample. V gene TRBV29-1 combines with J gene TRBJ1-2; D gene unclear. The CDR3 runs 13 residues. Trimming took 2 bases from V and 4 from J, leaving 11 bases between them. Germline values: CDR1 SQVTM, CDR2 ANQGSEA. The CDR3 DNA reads TGCAGCGTTGAACTCGAAAGGAGCTATGGCTACACCTTC. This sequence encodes CSVELERSYGYTF.

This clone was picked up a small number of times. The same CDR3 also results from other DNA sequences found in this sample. The CDR3 bases are TGTGCCAGCAGCCCCGGGACGGTCTACGAGCAGTACTTC. It codes for CASSPGTVYEQYF. The chain is built from TRBV27 and TRBJ2-7, with D perhaps TRBD1 or TRBD2 (5 bases each). Germline assignment: CDR1 MNHEY and CDR2 SMNVEV (reference sequence). Deletions cut 6 bases from V and 3 bases from J, with 12 bases between. This CDR3 spans 13 amino acids.

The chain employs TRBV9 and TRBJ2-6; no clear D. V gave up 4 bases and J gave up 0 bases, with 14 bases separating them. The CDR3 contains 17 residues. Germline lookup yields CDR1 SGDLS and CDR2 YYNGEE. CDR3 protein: CASSWSTRLSGANVLTF. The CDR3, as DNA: TGTGCCAGCAGCTGGTCCACGCGGCTCTCTGGGGCCAACGTCCTGACTTTC.

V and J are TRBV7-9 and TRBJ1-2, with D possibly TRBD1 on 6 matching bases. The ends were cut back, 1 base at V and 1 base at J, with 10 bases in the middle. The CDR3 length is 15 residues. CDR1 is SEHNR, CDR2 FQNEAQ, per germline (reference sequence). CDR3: CASSLGGTLNYGYTF. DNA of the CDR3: TGTGCCAGCAGCTTAGGCGGGACACTTAACTATGGCTACACCTTC.

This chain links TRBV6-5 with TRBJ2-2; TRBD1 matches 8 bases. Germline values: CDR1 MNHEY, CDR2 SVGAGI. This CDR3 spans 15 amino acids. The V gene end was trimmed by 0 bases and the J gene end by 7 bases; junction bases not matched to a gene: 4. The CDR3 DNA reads TGTGCCAGCAGTTACTCAGCAGGGGGCGGCGGGGAGCTGTTTTTT. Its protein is CASSYSAGGGGELFF.

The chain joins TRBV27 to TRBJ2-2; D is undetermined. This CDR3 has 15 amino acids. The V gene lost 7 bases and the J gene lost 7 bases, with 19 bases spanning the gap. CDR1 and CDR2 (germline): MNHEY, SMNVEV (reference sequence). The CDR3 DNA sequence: TGTGCCAGCACCTCCGCGGAAGGGCCGATCGGGGAGCTGTTTTTT. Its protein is CASTSAEGPIGELFF.

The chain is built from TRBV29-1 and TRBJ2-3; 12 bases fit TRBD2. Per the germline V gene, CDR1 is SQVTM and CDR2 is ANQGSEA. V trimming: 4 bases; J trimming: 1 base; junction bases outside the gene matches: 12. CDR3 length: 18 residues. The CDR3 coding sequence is TGCAGCGTTGGCGGGGGGCTAGCGGGAGGGGTTCGCACAGATACGCAGTATTTT. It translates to CSVGGGLAGGVRTDTQYF.

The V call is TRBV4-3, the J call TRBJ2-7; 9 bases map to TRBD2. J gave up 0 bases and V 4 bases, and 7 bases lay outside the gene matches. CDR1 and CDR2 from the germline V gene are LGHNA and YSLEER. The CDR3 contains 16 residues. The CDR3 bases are TGCGCCAGCAGCCCAAGATTTAGCGGGAGCTCCTACGAGCAGTACTTC. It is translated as CASSPRFSGSSYEQYF.

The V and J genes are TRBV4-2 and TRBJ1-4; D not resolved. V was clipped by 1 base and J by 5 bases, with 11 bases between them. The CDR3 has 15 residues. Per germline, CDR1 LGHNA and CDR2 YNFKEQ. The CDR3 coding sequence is TGTGCCAGCAGCCAAGTGTCGATCAGCAATGAAAAACTGTTTTTT. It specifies CASSQVSISNEKLFF.

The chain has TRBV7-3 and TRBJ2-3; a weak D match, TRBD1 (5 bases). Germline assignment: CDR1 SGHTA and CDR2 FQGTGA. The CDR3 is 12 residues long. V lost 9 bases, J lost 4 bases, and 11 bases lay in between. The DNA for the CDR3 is TGTGCCAGGGGGCCCGTCCCAGATACGCAGTATTTT. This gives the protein CARGPVPDTQYF. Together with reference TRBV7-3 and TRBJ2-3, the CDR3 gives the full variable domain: GAGVSQTPSNKVTEKGKYVELRCDPISGHTALYWYRQSLGQGPEFLIYFQGTGAADDSGLPNDRFFAVRPEGSVSTLKIQRTERGDSAVYLCARGPVPDTQYFGPGTRLTVL.

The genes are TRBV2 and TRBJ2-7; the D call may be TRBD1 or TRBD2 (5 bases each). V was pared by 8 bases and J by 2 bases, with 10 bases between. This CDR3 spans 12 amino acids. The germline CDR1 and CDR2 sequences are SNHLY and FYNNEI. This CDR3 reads CASLGDPYEQYF. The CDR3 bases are TGTGCCAGCCTCGGGGACCCCTACGAGCAGTACTTC.

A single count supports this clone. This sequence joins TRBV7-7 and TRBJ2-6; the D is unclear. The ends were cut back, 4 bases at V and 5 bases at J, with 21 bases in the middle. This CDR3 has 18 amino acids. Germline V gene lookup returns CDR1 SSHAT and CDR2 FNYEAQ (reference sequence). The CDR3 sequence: CASSSHNKPQSRANVLTF. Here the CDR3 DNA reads TGTGCCAGCAGCTCCCATAATAAGCCACAAAGTCGGGCCAACGTCCTGACTTTC.

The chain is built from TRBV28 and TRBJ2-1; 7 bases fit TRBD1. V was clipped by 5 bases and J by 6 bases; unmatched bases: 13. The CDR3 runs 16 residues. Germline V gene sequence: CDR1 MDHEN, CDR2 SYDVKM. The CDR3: CASSAQGVEVPNEQFF. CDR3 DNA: TGTGCCAGCAGTGCCCAGGGGGTGGAGGTGCCCAATGAGCAGTTCTTC. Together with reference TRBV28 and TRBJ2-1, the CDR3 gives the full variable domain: DVKVTQSSRYLVKRTGEKVFLECVQDMDHENMFWYRQDPGLGLRLIYFSYDVKMKEKGDIPEGYSVSREKKERFSLILESASTNQTSMYLCASSAQGVEVPNEQFFGPGTRLTVL.

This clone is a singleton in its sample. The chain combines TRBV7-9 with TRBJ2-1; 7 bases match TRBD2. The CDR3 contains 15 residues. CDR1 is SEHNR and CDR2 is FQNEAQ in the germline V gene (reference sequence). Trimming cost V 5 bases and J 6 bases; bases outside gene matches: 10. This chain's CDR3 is CASSPEGGPVNEQFF. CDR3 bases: TGTGCCAGCAGCCCCGAGGGAGGGCCTGTCAATGAGCAGTTCTTC.

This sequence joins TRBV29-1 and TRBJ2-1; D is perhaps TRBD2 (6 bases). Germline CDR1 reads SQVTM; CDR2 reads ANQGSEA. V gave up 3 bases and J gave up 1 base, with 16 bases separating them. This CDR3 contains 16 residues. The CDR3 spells CSVDSGSSFSYNEQFF. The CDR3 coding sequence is TGCAGCGTTGACAGCGGGTCCTCCTTTTCCTACAATGAGCAGTTCTTC.

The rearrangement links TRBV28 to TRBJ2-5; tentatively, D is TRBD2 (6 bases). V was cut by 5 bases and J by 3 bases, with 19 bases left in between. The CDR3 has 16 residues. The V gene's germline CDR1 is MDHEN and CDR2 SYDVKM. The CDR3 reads CASSLTPGATKETQYF. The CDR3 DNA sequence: TGTGCCAGCAGTCTCACCCCGGGAGCCACGAAAGAGACCCAGTACTTC.

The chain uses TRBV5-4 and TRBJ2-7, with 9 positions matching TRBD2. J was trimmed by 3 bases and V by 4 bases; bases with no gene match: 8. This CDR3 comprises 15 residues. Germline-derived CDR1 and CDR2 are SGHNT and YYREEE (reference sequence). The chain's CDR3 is CASSETSGGFYEQYF. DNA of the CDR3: TGTGCCAGCAGCGAGACTAGCGGAGGCTTCTACGAGCAGTACTTC. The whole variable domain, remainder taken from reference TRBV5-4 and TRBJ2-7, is ETGVTQSPTHLIKTRGQQVTLRCSSQSGHNTVSWYQQALGQGPQFIFQYYREEENGRGNFPPRFSGLQFPNYSSELNVNALELDDSALYLCASSETSGGFYEQYFGPGTRLTVT.

This CDR3 reads CASGGRRSRRDGYTF. Here the CDR3 DNA reads TGTGCTAGTGGTGGCCGACGGAGCCGAAGGGATGGCTACACCTTC. The rearrangement joins TRBV12-5 to TRBJ1-2; the D is unclear. Trimming took 5 bases from V and 6 from J, leaving 19 bases between them. Germline CDR1 LGHNT, CDR2 FRNRAP. The CDR3 consists of 15 residues.

The CDR3 loop is CAWSGGVSYNEQFF. Written as DNA, the CDR3 is TGTGCCTGGAGTGGCGGGGTCTCCTACAATGAGCAGTTCTTC. The V and J genes are TRBV30 and TRBJ2-1, with D perhaps matching TRBD2 (6 bases). Germline CDR1 GTSNPN, CDR2 SVGIG (reference sequence). The CDR3 runs to 14 residues. V lost 1 base to trimming and J lost 0 bases, with 7 bases between them.

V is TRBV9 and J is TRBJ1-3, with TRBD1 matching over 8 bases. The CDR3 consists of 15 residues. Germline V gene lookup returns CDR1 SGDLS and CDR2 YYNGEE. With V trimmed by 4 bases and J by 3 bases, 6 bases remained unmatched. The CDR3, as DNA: TGTGCCAGCAGCCCAGGGACAGGTGTTGGAAACACCATATATTTT. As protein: CASSPGTGVGNTIYF.

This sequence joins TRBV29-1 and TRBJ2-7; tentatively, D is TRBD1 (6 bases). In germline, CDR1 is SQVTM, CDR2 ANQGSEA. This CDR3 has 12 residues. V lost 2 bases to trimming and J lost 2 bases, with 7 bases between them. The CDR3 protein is CSVETGPYEQYF. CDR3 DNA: TGCAGCGTTGAAACAGGGCCCTACGAGCAGTACTTC.